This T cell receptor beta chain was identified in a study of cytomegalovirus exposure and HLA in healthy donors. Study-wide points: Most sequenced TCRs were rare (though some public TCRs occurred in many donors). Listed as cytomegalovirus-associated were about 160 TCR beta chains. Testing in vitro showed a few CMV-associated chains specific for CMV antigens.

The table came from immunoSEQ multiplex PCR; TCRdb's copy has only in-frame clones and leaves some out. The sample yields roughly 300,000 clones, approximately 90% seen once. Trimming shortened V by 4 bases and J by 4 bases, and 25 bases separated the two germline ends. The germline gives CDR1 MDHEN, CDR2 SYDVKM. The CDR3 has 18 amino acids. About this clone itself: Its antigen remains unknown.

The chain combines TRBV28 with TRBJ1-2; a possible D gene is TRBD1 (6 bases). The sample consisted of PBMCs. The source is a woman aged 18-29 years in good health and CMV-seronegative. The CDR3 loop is CASSSPFPSTGRPYGYTF. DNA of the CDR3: TGTGCCAGCAGTTCGCCCTTTCCCTCGACAGGTCGTCCCTATGGCTACACCTTC.